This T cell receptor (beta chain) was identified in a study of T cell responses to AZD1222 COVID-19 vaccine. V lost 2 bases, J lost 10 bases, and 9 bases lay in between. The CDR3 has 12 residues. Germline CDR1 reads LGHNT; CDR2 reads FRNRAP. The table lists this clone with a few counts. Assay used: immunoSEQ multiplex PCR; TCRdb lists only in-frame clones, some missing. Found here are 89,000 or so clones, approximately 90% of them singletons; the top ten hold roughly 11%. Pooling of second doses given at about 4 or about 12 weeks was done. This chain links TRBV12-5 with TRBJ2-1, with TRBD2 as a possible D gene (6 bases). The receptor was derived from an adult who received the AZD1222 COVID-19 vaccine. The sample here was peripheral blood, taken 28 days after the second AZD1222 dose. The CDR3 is CASGLPLAEQFF. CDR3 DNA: TGTGCTAGTGGTTTGCCCCTAGCGGAGCAGTTCTTC.